This T cell receptor (beta chain) emerged from a study of cytomegalovirus exposure and HLA in healthy donors. V lost 6 bases and J lost 4, with 15 bases in between. CDR1 and CDR2 (germline): MNHEY, SMNVEV (reference sequence). CDR3 length: 15 residues. Study-wide findings and caveats: In terms of immune exposure information, only CMV serostatus was available.

This clone showed up just a few times. Its antigen is not known. The PCR contained 60 Vbeta and 13 Jbeta primers. Method: immunoSEQ multiplex PCR; TCRdb's copy keeps in-frame clones and lacks some. The sample consists of 200,000 to 250,000 clones, over 65% of them appearing once. The specimen sequenced was PBMCs. This TCR derives from a man aged 18-30 years in good health and CMV-seronegative. V and J are TRBV27 and TRBJ2-2, with D unclear. The CDR3 here is CASRRTPHSTGELFF. CDR3 nucleotide sequence: TGTGCCAGCAGACGCACCCCCCACAGCACCGGGGAGCTGTTTTTT.